Below, 18 T cell receptor beta chains from the same sample are listed, as sequenced in a study of CD8 T cells in ankylosing spondylitis. TCRdb ran MiXCR on the 5' RACE reads and lists one entry per CDR3 protein. Of more than 150,000 distinct CDR3 sequences listed, over 15% are singletons. The sequencing sample was made of blood, either unsorted or a sorted T cell fraction (not recorded which). These receptors originate from a male donor aged 10-29 years with ankylosing spondylitis or in good health (not recorded which).

This clonotype was picked up many times. This chain connects TRBV29-1 to TRBJ2-3; D uncertain. The CDR3 length is 16 residues. Deletions cut 3 bases from V and 2 bases from J, with 18 bases between. Germline loops: CDR1 SQVTM, CDR2 ANQGSEA. The CDR3 bases are TGCAGCGTTGATAGAGGCCAGTTCGGAGACACAGATACGCAGTATTTT. Amino acids: CSVDRGQFGDTDTQYF.

J is TRBJ2-1 and V is TRBV25-1; no clear D. CDR1 is MGHDK, CDR2 SYGVNS, per germline. This CDR3 has 17 residues. Trimming left V 4 bases short and J 0 bases short, with 16 bases between. This CDR3 reads CASSAPGWRSSYNEQFF. DNA for the CDR3: TGTGCCAGCAGTGCCCCTGGGTGGCGGTCCTCCTACAATGAGCAGTTCTTC.

This clonotype was seen ten or more times. The V and J genes are TRBV29-1 and TRBJ2-2; TRBD1 matches 9 bases. The ends lost 4 bases at V and 1 base at J; junction bases unmatched: 1. The CDR3 totals 14 residues. From germline, CDR1 is SQVTM and CDR2 ANQGSEA. CDR3 in DNA: TGCAGCGTTGTGGGACAGGGGAACACCGGGGAGCTGTTTTTT. Its translation is CSVVGQGNTGELFF.

This clonotype came up many times. This chain links TRBV5-6 with TRBJ2-1, with D maybe TRBD2 (5 bases). Germline V gene lookup returns CDR1 SGHDT and CDR2 YYEEEE. This CDR3 is 17 amino acids long. Trimming left V 1 base short and J 2 bases short, with 16 bases between. CDR3 bases: TGTGCCAGCAGCTTGATAATTCGGCGGGCTGCCTACAATGAGCAGTTCTTC. Translation gives CASSLIIRRAAYNEQFF.

This clonotype was found many times. The CDR3 is CASSPSAGPGELFF. The CDR3 DNA follows: TGTGCCAGCAGTCCTTCCGCAGGCCCCGGGGAGCTGTTTTTT. The rearrangement uses TRBV12-3 or TRBV12-4 and TRBJ2-2; D remains ambiguous. Trimming took 5 bases from V and 6 from J, leaving 13 bases between them. The CDR3 extends over 14 amino acids.

This clonotype showed up many times. The chain couples TRBV20-1 to TRBJ1-2; D is unclear. Germline assignment: CDR1 DFQATT and CDR2 SNEGSKA (reference sequence). The ends were cut back, 5 bases at V and 4 bases at J, with 14 bases in the middle. This CDR3 has 13 amino acids. As DNA, the CDR3 is TGCAGTGCTCCCCGCTTCGACATCTATGGCTACACCTTC. It codes for CSAPRFDIYGYTF.

This clonotype was seen ten or more times. The chain uses TRBV6-2 or TRBV6-3 and TRBJ1-5, with D possibly TRBD1 on 5 matching bases. CDR1 is MNHEY and CDR2 is SVGEGT in the germline V gene. The CDR3 covers 14 residues. The V end was cut by 5 bases, the J end by 1 base, with 9 bases between. CDR3: CASSVDISNQPQHF. Here the CDR3 DNA reads TGTGCCAGCAGTGTGGACATAAGCAATCAGCCCCAGCATTTT.

This clonotype was counted at least ten times. CDR3 protein: CATSDLSGGGWETQYF. CDR3 DNA: TGTGCCACCAGTGATTTATCCGGAGGGGGATGGGAGACCCAGTACTTC. This chain connects TRBV24-1 to TRBJ2-5; D possibly matches TRBD1 or TRBD2 (6 bases each). The CDR3 is 16 amino acids. The ends were cut back, 1 base at V and 5 bases at J, with 16 bases in the middle. In germline, CDR1 is KGHDR, CDR2 SFDVKD.

In this sample, this clonotype turned up many times. V and J are TRBV6-1 and TRBJ2-3; maybe TRBD2 (6 bases). Germline-derived CDR1 and CDR2 are MNHNS and SASEGT. Trimming shortened V by 3 bases and J by 4 bases, and 8 bases separated the two germline ends. This CDR3 is built from 13 residues. CDR3 residues: CASSEEGPDTQYF. The CDR3 DNA reads TGTGCCAGCAGTGAGGAGGGGCCAGATACGCAGTATTTT.

In this sample, this clonotype turned up many times. The rearrangement uses TRBV3-1 and TRBJ2-7; TRBD1 is a possible D gene (5 bases). Trimming removed 0 bases from V and 1 base from J, with 7 bases in between. The CDR3 sequence is 14 residues long. Per the germline V gene, CDR1 is LGHDT and CDR2 is YNNKEL (reference sequence). CDR3 bases: TGTGCCAGCAGCCAAGATCCAGGGTCCTACGAGCAGTACGTC. Amino acids: CASSQDPGSYEQYV.

This clonotype has a count of ten or more. The genes are TRBV5-6 and TRBJ2-5; perhaps TRBD1 as D (6 bases). The CDR3 runs 14 residues. Trimming took off 3 bases at V and 8 bases at J, with 17 bases between the two ends. CDR1 and CDR2 from the germline V gene are SGHDT and YYEEEE. The CDR3 DNA follows: TGTGCCAGCAGCTCGGGACACGGAAACCCAACCCAGTACTTC. It translates to CASSSGHGNPTQYF.

This clonotype came up many times. The chain uses TRBV27 and TRBJ2-2; weak D call: TRBD2 (6 bases). Germline CDR1 MNHEY, CDR2 SMNVEV (reference sequence). V lost 0 bases to trimming and J lost 0 bases, with 11 bases between them. The CDR3 is made up of 17 amino acids. CDR3 nucleotide sequence: TGTGCCAGCAGTTTATCAGGGAGGAAAGCGAACACCGGGGAGCTGTTTTTT. Translating gives CASSLSGRKANTGELFF.

This clonotype occurred many times. The gene calls are TRBV3-1 and TRBJ1-1, with D unresolved. The V end was cut by 1 base, the J end by 4 bases, with 7 bases between. Per germline, CDR1 LGHDT and CDR2 YNNKEL (reference sequence). The CDR3 sequence is 13 residues long. The CDR3 is CASSQAGGTEAFF. CDR3 nucleotide sequence: TGTGCCAGCAGCCAAGCAGGAGGCACTGAAGCTTTCTTT.

Worth noting for this clonotype: The conserved closing phenylalanine or tryptophan is absent in this CDR3, likely reflecting a read error. This rearrangement joins TRBV7-7 to TRBJ2-1; D unresolved. This CDR3 region has 16 residues. V gave up 1 base and J gave up 1 base, with 11 bases separating them. Germline lookup yields CDR1 SSHAT and CDR2 FNYEAQ (reference sequence). The CDR3 reads CASSLVSASSYNEQFC. The CDR3 DNA follows: TGTGCCAGCAGCTTAGTATCGGCTAGTTCCTACAATGAGCAGTTCTGC.

This clonotype was picked up many times. This sequence joins TRBV7-9 and TRBJ2-1, with 9 bases aligning to TRBD2. Unmatched junction bases numbered 3, after V lost 1 base and J lost 2 bases. Germline V gene sequence: CDR1 SEHNR, CDR2 FQNEAQ (reference sequence). CDR3 size: 16 residues. This CDR3 reads CASSLGASGTYNEQFF. Written as DNA, the CDR3 is TGTGCCAGCAGCTTAGGGGCTAGCGGGACCTACAATGAGCAGTTCTTC.

This clonotype came up many times. V is TRBV29-1 and J is TRBJ2-3; 7 bases agree with TRBD2. The junction had 3 bases not matched to a gene; V was cut back by 4 bases and J by 5 bases. This CDR3 is built from 12 residues. Germline V gene lookup returns CDR1 SQVTM and CDR2 ANQGSEA. The CDR3, as DNA: TGCAGCGTTGCGGGAGGTCTAGATACGCAGTATTTT. This sequence encodes CSVAGGLDTQYF.

This chain links TRBV4-1 with TRBJ2-7; the D gene is possibly TRBD1 (5 bases). Trimming removed 0 bases from V and 4 bases from J, with 7 bases in between. Germline lookup yields CDR1 MGHRA and CDR2 YSYEKL. The CDR3 loop spans 13 amino acids. CDR3 coding DNA: TGCGCCAGCAGCCAAGAAAGGGGTTACGAGCAGTACTTC. Its protein product is CASSQERGYEQYF.

This clonotype was observed many times. CDR3 nucleotides: TGTGCCAGCAGTTTAGAGCAGGGGGGCACCGGGGAGCTGTTTTTT. It yields the protein CASSLEQGGTGELFF. The rearrangement links TRBV12-3 or TRBV12-4 to TRBJ2-2; D may be TRBD1 (7 bases). The ends were cut back, 1 base at V and 4 bases at J, with 10 bases in the middle. This CDR3 is built from 15 residues.